The 3 T cell receptor beta chains below come from one sample, sequenced in a study of cytomegalovirus exposure and HLA in healthy donors. Amplification used 60 Vbeta primers and 13 Jbeta primers. Profiled with immunoSEQ multiplex PCR; TCRdb holds only in-frame clones, not every one. The sample carries 57,000 or so clones, around 80% recorded once. The sequenced sample was PBMCs. These receptors originate from a man aged 50 or older in good health and CMV-seropositive.

There are many counts of this clone. This chain joins TRBV5-8 and TRBJ2-7; D not certain. The V gene lost 3 bases and the J gene lost 3 bases, with 7 bases spanning the gap. Germline CDR1 reads SGHTS; CDR2 reads YDEGEE. This CDR3 is built from 12 residues. CDR3 nucleotide sequence: TGTGCCAGCAGCTCAATTAGCTACGAGCAGTACTTC. Its protein is CASSSISYEQYF.

The sample holds a few counts of this clone. V and J are TRBV18 and TRBJ2-5, with D tentatively TRBD2 (7 bases). CDR3 length: 13 amino acids. Per the germline V gene, CDR1 is KGHSH and CDR2 is LQKENI. Trimming took 8 bases from V and 4 from J, leaving 14 bases between them. The CDR3 DNA reads TGTGCCAGCCGCGAAAGGGGGGGAGAGACCCAGTACTTC. Protein product: CASRERGGETQYF.

The chain carries TRBV5-6 and TRBJ2-6; weak D call: TRBD2 (6 bases). Germline CDR1 reads SGHDT; CDR2 reads YYEEEE. V was shortened by 3 bases and J by 0 bases, with 10 bases between the two germline ends. The CDR3 length is 16 residues. The CDR3 DNA reads as TGTGCCAGCAGCTGGATGGGGGGCTCTGGGGCCAACGTCCTGACTTTC. It is translated as CASSWMGGSGANVLTF. Looking up the rest from reference TRBV5-6 and TRBJ2-6 gives the full variable domain: DAGVTQSPTHLIKTRGQQVTLRCSPKSGHDTVSWYQQALGQGPQFIFQYYEEEERQRGNFPDRFSGHQFPNYSSELNVNALLLGDSALYLCASSWMGGSGANVLTFGAGSRLTVL.